The clone carrying this TCR beta chain has a handful of counts. Its target is unknown. The data derive from a study of chemoradiotherapy in HPV16-positive cancers. Whole-study results and caveats: Candidate HPV-specific clones and E7-related TCR motifs grew in tumor during treatment. The functional HPV-specific definition rests on just a couple of HPV16-positive patients.

Data came from immunoSEQ multiplex PCR; TCRdb stores just in-frame clones and leaves some out. This sample yields about 8,600 clones, of which about 80% are seen a single time; more than 8% belongs to the top ten. Trimming pared 0 bases from V and 3 bases from J, leaving 5 bases between. The germline CDR1 and CDR2 sequences are SGHTS and YDEGEE. This CDR3 is 13 amino acids long. This sequence originates from a human donor with HPV-associated anogenital cancer. The V gene is TRBV5-8, the J gene TRBJ2-3; unclear D gene. Sampling was done from a patient who underwent chemoradiotherapy. This chain's CDR3 is CASSLDSTDTQYF. The CDR3, as DNA: TGTGCCAGCAGCTTGGACTCAACAGATACGCAGTATTTT.